One sample yielded the 27 T cell receptor beta chains listed below, sequenced in a study of OX40 agonist ivuxolimab in advanced cancers. Repertoires were generated with immunoSEQ multiplex PCR, while TCRdb's copy carries only in-frame clones and drops some. This table has about 80,000 clones, 84% appearing once. The sample was CD4+ or CD8+ T cells sorted from blood, taken in a trial of the OX40 agonist ivuxolimab. Source of these receptors: an adult with an advanced solid tumor such as melanoma, head and neck, liver or kidney cancer.

The rearrangement uses TRBV30 and TRBJ2-1; tentative D call: TRBD1 (5 bases). The germline V gene has CDR1 GTSNPN and CDR2 SVGIG (reference sequence). Trimming pared 2 bases from V and 2 bases from J, leaving 10 bases between. The CDR3 runs to 14 residues. The CDR3: CAWSSATAYNEQFF. CDR3 bases: TGTGCCTGGAGTTCCGCGACAGCCTACAATGAGCAGTTCTTC.

This chain connects TRBV30 to TRBJ2-2; no reliable D call. Germline V gene lookup returns CDR1 GTSNPN and CDR2 SVGIG (reference sequence). The length of the CDR3 is 15 residues. As DNA, the CDR3 is TGTGCACGAGAGAAAACGCCAGCCAACACCGGGGAGCTGTTTTTT. Its protein is CAREKTPANTGELFF.

The rearrangement links TRBV29-1 to TRBJ1-1; maybe TRBD1 (5 bases). From germline, CDR1 is SQVTM and CDR2 ANQGSEA. The V and J ends lost 1 base and 1 base respectively, with 7 bases between them. The CDR3 is made up of 13 amino acids. CDR3 coding DNA: TGCAGCGTTGAAGTGGGGGGGAACACTGAAGCTTTCTTT. It yields the protein CSVEVGGNTEAFF.

The genes are TRBV14 and TRBJ2-3; D is undetermined. CDR1 and CDR2 from the germline V gene are SGHDN and FVKESK. V lost 5 bases to trimming and J lost 2 bases, with 14 bases between them. The CDR3 spans 15 residues. CDR3 amino acids: CASSAVQEFTDTQYF. The CDR3 DNA follows: TGTGCCAGCAGCGCGGTCCAGGAGTTCACAGATACGCAGTATTTT.

V and J are TRBV19 and TRBJ2-7; 9 nucleotides line up with TRBD1. Germline CDR1 LNHDA, CDR2 SQIVND (reference sequence). The length of the CDR3 is 16 residues. The V and J ends lost 2 bases and 1 base, in that order; junction bases with no gene match: 6. CDR3 protein: CASSIPLGQGSYEQYF. The CDR3 nucleotides are TGTGCCAGTAGTATACCGTTGGGACAGGGATCCTACGAGCAGTACTTC.

The gene calls are TRBV28 and TRBJ2-2; 12 bases are shared with TRBD2. The CDR3 is made up of 16 amino acids. V lost 6 bases to trimming and J lost 0 bases; unmatched junction nucleotides: 2. Germline V gene lookup returns CDR1 MDHEN and CDR2 SYDVKM. The CDR3 is CASRTSGGPNTGELFF. For the CDR3, the DNA is TGTGCCAGCAGGACTAGCGGGGGCCCGAACACCGGGGAGCTGTTTTTT.

This chain connects TRBV7-2 to TRBJ2-3; maybe TRBD2 (6 bases). The germline gives CDR1 SGHTA, CDR2 FQGNSA. The CDR3 has 15 residues. Trimming left V 2 bases short and J 2 bases short, with 11 bases between. In DNA, the CDR3 is TGTGCCAGCAGCTTACTACTAGCCCCCACAGATACGCAGTATTTT. Protein product: CASSLLLAPTDTQYF.

The rearrangement links TRBV4-3 to TRBJ1-2; a weak D match, TRBD1 (6 bases). This CDR3 has 15 amino acids. Trimming cost V 4 bases and J 3 bases, with 15 bases left between them. Germline V gene data show CDR1 as LGHNA and CDR2 as YSLEER. The CDR3: CASSPSGRGDYGYTF. Here the CDR3 DNA reads TGCGCCAGCAGCCCCTCGGGGAGGGGGGACTATGGCTACACCTTC.

V and J are TRBV18 and TRBJ1-5; the D gene is possibly TRBD1 (6 bases). This CDR3 spans 14 amino acids. Germline V gene sequence: CDR1 KGHSH, CDR2 LQKENI. V gave up 8 bases and J gave up 4 bases, with 15 bases separating them. For the CDR3, the DNA is TGTGCCAGCGCGCCTGGACAGCCAAATCAGCCCCAGCATTTT. Translating gives CASAPGQPNQPQHF.

CDR3 protein: CASSRDGNYEQYF. The CDR3 DNA reads as TGTGCCAGTAGTCGGGACGGAAACTACGAGCAGTACTTC. The J gene is TRBJ2-7, the V gene TRBV19, with D perhaps TRBD1 or TRBD2 (5 bases each). The V gene lost 5 bases and the J gene lost 3 bases, with 11 bases spanning the gap. This CDR3 comprises 13 residues. Germline lookup yields CDR1 LNHDA and CDR2 SQIVND (reference sequence).

About this clone: In the same sample, other DNA sequences code for this CDR3. The chain joins TRBV5-1 to TRBJ2-1; tentative D call: TRBD2 (6 bases). Germline lookup yields CDR1 SGHRS and CDR2 YFSETQ. The V end lost 4 bases, the J end lost 0 bases, and 17 bases lay between the germline ends. The CDR3 runs 17 residues. Written as DNA, the CDR3 is TGCGCCAGCAGCACAGGACTGGCGGGGAGCTCCTACAATGAGCAGTTCTTC. This codes for CASSTGLAGSSYNEQFF. The full variable domain, its missing parts supplied by reference TRBV5-1 and TRBJ2-1, is KAGVTQTPRYLIKTRGQQVTLSCSPISGHRSVSWYQQTPGQGLQFLFEYFSETQRNKGNFPGRFSGRQFSNSRSEMNVSTLELGDSALYLCASSTGLAGSSYNEQFFGPGTRLTVL.

The chain uses TRBV7-9 and TRBJ1-4; 7 nucleotides line up with TRBD1. This CDR3 has 15 residues. Germline V gene lookup returns CDR1 SEHNR and CDR2 FQNEAQ (reference sequence). J was trimmed by 8 bases and V by 1 base; bases with no gene match: 7. The CDR3 loop reads CASSLGGQAWEKLFF. In DNA form, the CDR3 reads TGTGCCAGCAGCTTAGGCGGACAGGCCTGGGAAAAACTGTTTTTT.

This chain links TRBV30 with TRBJ2-1; TRBD2 matches at 7 bases. Germline CDR1 GTSNPN, CDR2 SVGIG (reference sequence). Germline trimming cut 0 bases from V and 4 bases from J; bases unmatched to any gene: 6. The CDR3 consists of 15 residues. CDR3 protein: CAWSVSGGPYNEQFF. DNA of the CDR3: TGTGCCTGGAGTGTTTCGGGGGGTCCGTACAATGAGCAGTTCTTC.

The chain combines TRBV4-2 with TRBJ2-1; 7 bases are shared with TRBD2. Germline V gene lookup returns CDR1 LGHNA and CDR2 YNFKEQ. This CDR3 comprises 14 residues. V lost 5 bases, J lost 8 bases, and 9 bases stayed unmatched. As DNA, the CDR3 is TGTGCCAGCAGCTTTGCGGGAGTTAACTATGAGCAGTTCTTC. Protein product: CASSFAGVNYEQFF.

In this sample, this clone turned up once. The chain carries TRBV6-1 and TRBJ1-4, with no clear D. The CDR3 spans 14 residues. Germline V gene data show CDR1 as MNHNS and CDR2 as SASEGT. The ends were cut back, 6 bases at V and 2 bases at J, with 10 bases in the middle. The CDR3 sequence is CASRKEGTNEKLFF. The DNA for the CDR3 is TGTGCCAGCAGGAAGGAGGGTACTAATGAAAAACTGTTTTTT.

A single count supports this clone. V is TRBV7-2 and J is TRBJ1-5; D uncertain. From germline, CDR1 is SGHTA and CDR2 FQGNSA. This CDR3 is built from 13 residues. Deletions cut 8 bases from V and 2 bases from J, with 10 bases between. CDR3 DNA sequence: TGTGCCAGCGGTCTGGTTGGCAATCAGCCCCAGCATTTT. Amino acid sequence: CASGLVGNQPQHF. The full variable domain, rest sourced from reference TRBV7-2 and TRBJ1-5, is GAGVSQSPSNKVTEKGKDVELRCDPISGHTALYWYRQSLGQGLEFLIYFQGNSAPDKSGLPSDRFSAERTGGSVSTLTIQRTQQEDSAVYLCASGLVGNQPQHFGDGTRLSIL.

The chain employs TRBV25-1 and TRBJ1-2; D unresolved. There are 13 residues in the CDR3. Trimming cost V 4 bases and J 8 bases, with 14 bases left between them. Germline loops: CDR1 MGHDK, CDR2 SYGVNS. The CDR3 sequence: CASSVSRMEGYTF. CDR3 DNA: TGTGCCAGCAGTGTGTCCCGAATGGAGGGCTACACCTTC.

This clone was observed once. J is TRBJ2-7 and V is TRBV10-3, with a tentative D call TRBD2 (6 bases). The germline V gene has CDR1 ENHRY and CDR2 SYGVKD. V was trimmed by 3 bases and J by 1 base, leaving 13 bases between them. The CDR3 extends over 15 amino acids. The CDR3 bases are TGTGCCATCAGTGACTGGGTTAGCGGTTCCTACGAGCAGTACTTC. This encodes CAISDWVSGSYEQYF.

V usage is TRBV29-1 and J usage is TRBJ1-1; tentative D call: TRBD1 (5 bases). Germline V gene lookup returns CDR1 SQVTM and CDR2 ANQGSEA. The CDR3 is 13 residues long. V was clipped by 4 bases and J by 11 bases, with 20 bases between them. CDR3 sequence: CSVGQQGGSGAFF. The DNA of the CDR3 is TGCAGCGTTGGGCAGCAGGGTGGTTCTGGGGCTTTCTTT.

The chain uses TRBV19 and TRBJ2-4; 9 bases align to TRBD1. Germline values: CDR1 LNHDA, CDR2 SQIVND (reference sequence). V lost 4 bases, J lost 3 bases, and 10 bases stayed unmatched. This CDR3 contains 17 residues. DNA of the CDR3: TGTGCCAGTAGTACGTGGGCCGGGACAGGGTTCAAAAACATTCAGTACTTC. Amino acid sequence: CASSTWAGTGFKNIQYF.

The chain joins TRBV7-2 to TRBJ2-1, with 14 bases identical to TRBD2. Germline lookup yields CDR1 SGHTA and CDR2 FQGNSA. V shed 4 bases and J 0 bases; nucleotides not matched to a gene: 5. The CDR3 sequence is 18 residues long. DNA of the CDR3: TGTGCCAGCAGCTCCCGACTAGCGGGAGGGGGCTCCTACAATGAGCAGTTCTTC. This encodes CASSSRLAGGGSYNEQFF.

This clone was seen just once. The V and J genes are TRBV6-5 and TRBJ2-2; D is possibly TRBD1 (5 bases). Germline lookup yields CDR1 MNHEY and CDR2 SVGAGI. Trimming shortened V by 0 bases and J by 0 bases, and 5 bases separated the two germline ends. This CDR3 contains 15 residues. The CDR3 spells CASSYSGANTGELFF. The CDR3 DNA reads TGTGCCAGCAGTTACTCAGGGGCGAACACCGGGGAGCTGTTTTTT.

This clone was counted a single time. The chain has TRBV19 and TRBJ1-2; 10 nucleotides agree with TRBD1. Trimming removed 5 bases from V and 7 bases from J; junction bases left unmatched: 7. Germline V gene data show CDR1 as LNHDA and CDR2 as SQIVND (reference sequence). CDR3 length: 14 residues. The CDR3 here is CASSETGGAFGYTF. The CDR3 nucleotides are TGTGCCAGTAGTGAGACAGGGGGCGCGTTTGGCTACACCTTC.

The chain joins TRBV7-9 to TRBJ2-3, with D perhaps matching TRBD1 (6 bases). The CDR3 consists of 15 residues. The germline V gene encodes CDR1 SEHNR and CDR2 FQNEAQ (reference sequence). V was trimmed by 5 bases and J by 3 bases, leaving 15 bases between them. CDR3 sequence (DNA): TGTGCCAGCAGCCTGACGGCAGGGGTAACAGATACGCAGTATTTT. This translates into CASSLTAGVTDTQYF.

This clone was seen more than once but under ten times. This CDR3 is CASSLDGVYNEQFF. CDR3 DNA sequence: TGCGCCAGCAGCTTGGACGGCGTATACAATGAGCAGTTCTTC. The chain joins TRBV5-1 to TRBJ2-1; no definite D call. CDR3 length equals 14 residues. V dropped 0 bases and J dropped 4 bases, with 8 bases sitting between them. The germline V gene has CDR1 SGHRS and CDR2 YFSETQ. The whole variable domain, filled in from reference TRBV5-1 and TRBJ2-1, reads KAGVTQTPRYLIKTRGQQVTLSCSPISGHRSVSWYQQTPGQGLQFLFEYFSETQRNKGNFPGRFSGRQFSNSRSEMNVSTLELGDSALYLCASSLDGVYNEQFFGPGTRLTVL.

The chain uses TRBV5-1 and TRBJ2-3; D is possibly TRBD2 (5 bases). Germline CDR1 is SGHRS and CDR2 is YFSETQ. The CDR3 length is 16 residues. V lost 0 bases and J lost 2, with 13 bases in between. CDR3 amino acids: CASSLASGAITDTQYF. The DNA for the CDR3 is TGCGCCAGCAGCTTGGCCAGCGGCGCGATCACAGATACGCAGTATTTT.

The J gene is TRBJ2-3, the V gene TRBV5-1, with 9 bases aligning to TRBD2. Per germline, CDR1 SGHRS and CDR2 YFSETQ. The ends lost 4 bases at V and 3 bases at J; junction bases unmatched: 9. The CDR3 loop spans 16 amino acids. The DNA of the CDR3 is TGCGCCAGCAGCAAGGTGCGGGGGGGCGCGACAGATACGCAGTATTTT. As protein: CASSKVRGGATDTQYF.